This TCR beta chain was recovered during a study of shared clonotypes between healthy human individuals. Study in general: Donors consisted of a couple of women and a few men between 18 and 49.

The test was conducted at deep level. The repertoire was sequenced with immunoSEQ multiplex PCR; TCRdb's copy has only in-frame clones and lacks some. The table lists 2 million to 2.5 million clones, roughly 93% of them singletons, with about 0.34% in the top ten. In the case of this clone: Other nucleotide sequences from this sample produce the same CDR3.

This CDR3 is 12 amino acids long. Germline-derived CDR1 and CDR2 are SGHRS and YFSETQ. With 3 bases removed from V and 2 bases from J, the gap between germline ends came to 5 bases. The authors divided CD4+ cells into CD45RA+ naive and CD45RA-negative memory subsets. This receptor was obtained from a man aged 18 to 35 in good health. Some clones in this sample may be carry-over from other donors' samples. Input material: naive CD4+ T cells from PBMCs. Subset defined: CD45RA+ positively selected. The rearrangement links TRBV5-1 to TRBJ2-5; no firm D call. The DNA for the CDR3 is TGCGCCAGCAGCTCACTACAAGAGACCCAGTACTTC. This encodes CASSSLQETQYF.